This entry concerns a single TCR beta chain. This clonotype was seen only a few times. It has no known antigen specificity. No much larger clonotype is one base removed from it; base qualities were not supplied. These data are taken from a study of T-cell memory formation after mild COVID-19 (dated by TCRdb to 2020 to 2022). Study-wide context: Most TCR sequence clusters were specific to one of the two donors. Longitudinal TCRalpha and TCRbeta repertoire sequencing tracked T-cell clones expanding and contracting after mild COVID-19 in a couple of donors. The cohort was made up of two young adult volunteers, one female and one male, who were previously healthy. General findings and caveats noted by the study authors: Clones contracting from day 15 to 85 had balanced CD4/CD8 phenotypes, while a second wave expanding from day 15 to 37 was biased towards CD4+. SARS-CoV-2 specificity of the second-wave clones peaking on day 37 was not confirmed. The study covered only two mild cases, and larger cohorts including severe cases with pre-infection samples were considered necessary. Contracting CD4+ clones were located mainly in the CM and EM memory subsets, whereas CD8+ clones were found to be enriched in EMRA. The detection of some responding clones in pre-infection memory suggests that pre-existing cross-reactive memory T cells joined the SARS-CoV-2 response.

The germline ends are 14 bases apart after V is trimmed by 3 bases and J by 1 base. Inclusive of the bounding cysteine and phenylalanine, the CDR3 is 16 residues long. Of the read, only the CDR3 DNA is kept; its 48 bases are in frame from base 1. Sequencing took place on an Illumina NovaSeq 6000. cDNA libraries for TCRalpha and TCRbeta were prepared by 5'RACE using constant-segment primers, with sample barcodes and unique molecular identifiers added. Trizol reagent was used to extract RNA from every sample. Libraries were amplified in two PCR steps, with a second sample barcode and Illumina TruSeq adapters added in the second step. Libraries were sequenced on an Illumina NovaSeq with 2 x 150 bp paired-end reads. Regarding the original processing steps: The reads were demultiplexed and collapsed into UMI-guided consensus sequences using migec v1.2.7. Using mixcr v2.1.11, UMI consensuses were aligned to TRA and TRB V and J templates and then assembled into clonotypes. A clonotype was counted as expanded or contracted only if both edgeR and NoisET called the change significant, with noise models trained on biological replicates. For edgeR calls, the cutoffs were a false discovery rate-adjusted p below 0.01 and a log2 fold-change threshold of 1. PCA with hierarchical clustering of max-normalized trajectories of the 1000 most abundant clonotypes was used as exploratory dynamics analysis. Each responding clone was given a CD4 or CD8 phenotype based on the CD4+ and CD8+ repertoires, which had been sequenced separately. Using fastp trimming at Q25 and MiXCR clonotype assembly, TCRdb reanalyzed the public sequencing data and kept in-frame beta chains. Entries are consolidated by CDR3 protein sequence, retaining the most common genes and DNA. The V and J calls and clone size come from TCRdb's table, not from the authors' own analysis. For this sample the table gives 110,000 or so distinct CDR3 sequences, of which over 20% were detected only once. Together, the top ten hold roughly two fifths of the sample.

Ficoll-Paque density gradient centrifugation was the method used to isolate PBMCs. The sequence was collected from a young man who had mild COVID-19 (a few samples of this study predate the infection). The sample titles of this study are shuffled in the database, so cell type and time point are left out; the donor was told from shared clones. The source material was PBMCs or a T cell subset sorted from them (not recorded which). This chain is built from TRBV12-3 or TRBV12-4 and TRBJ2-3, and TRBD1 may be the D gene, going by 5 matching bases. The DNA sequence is TGTGCCAGCAGTTTCCTAGTAGGACACGGCACAGATACGCAGTATTTT. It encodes CASSFLVGHGTDTQYF.